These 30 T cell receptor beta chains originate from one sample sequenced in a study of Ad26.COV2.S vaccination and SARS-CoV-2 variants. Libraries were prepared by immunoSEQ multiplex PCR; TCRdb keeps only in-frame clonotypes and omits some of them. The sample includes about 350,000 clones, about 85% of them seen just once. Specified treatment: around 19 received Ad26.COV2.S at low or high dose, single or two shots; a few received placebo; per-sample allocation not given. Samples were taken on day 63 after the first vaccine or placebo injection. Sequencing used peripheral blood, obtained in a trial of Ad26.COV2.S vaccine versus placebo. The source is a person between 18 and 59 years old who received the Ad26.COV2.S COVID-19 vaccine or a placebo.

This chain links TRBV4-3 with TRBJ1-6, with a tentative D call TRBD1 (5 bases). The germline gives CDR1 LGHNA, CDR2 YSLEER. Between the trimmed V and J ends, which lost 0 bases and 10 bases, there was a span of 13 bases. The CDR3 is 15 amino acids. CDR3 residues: CASSQDRGARSPLHF. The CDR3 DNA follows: TGCGCCAGCAGCCAAGATCGTGGGGCTAGGTCACCCCTCCACTTT.

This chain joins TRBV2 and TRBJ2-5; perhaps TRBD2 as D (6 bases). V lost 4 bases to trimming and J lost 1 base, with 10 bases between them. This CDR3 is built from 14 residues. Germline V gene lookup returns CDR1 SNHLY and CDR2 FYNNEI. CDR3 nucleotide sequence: TGTGCCAGCAGTGGGACTAACGTCCAAGAGACCCAGTACTTC. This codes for CASSGTNVQETQYF.

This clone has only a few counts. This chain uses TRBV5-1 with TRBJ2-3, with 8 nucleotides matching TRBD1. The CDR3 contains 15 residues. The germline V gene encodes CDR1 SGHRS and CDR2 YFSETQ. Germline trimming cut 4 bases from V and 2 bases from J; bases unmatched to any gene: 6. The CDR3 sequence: CASSVGQAYTDTQYF. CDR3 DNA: TGCGCCAGCAGCGTGGGACAGGCATACACAGATACGCAGTATTTT.

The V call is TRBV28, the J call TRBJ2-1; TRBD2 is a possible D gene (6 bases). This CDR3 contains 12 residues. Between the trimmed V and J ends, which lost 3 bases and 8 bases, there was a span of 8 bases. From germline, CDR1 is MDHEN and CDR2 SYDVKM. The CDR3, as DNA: TGTGCCAGCAGTTTGAGGGAGGATGAGCAGTTCTTC. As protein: CASSLREDEQFF.

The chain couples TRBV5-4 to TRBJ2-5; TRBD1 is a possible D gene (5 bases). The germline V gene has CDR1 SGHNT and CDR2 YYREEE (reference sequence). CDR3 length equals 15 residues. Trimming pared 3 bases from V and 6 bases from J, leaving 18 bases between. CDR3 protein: CASSSDTLVGKTQYF. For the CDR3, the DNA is TGTGCCAGCAGCTCGGACACTTTGGTTGGGAAGACCCAGTACTTC.

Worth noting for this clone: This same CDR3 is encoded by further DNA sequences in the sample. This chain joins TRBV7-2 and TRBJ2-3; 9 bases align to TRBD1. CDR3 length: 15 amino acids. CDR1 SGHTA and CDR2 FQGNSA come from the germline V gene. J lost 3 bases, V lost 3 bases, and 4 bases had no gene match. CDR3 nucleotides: TGTGCCAGCAGCTTGGGACAGGGTTCAACAGATACGCAGTATTTT. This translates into CASSLGQGSTDTQYF. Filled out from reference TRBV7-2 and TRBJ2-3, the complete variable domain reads GAGVSQSPSNKVTEKGKDVELRCDPISGHTALYWYRQSLGQGLEFLIYFQGNSAPDKSGLPSDRFSAERTGGSVSTLTIQRTQQEDSAVYLCASSLGQGSTDTQYFGPGTRLTVL.

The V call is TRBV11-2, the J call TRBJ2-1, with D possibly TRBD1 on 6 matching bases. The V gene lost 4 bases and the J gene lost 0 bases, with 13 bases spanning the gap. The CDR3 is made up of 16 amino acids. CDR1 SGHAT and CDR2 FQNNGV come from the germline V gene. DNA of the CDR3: TGTGCCAGCAGCTCGCCCAGGGGAAGCTCCTACAATGAGCAGTTCTTC. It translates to CASSSPRGSSYNEQFF.

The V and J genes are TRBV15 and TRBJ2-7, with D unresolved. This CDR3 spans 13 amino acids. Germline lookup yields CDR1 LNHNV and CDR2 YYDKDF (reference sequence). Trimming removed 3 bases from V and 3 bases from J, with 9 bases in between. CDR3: CATSSQVLYEQYF. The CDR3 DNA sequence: TGTGCCACCAGCAGTCAGGTGCTCTACGAGCAGTACTTC.

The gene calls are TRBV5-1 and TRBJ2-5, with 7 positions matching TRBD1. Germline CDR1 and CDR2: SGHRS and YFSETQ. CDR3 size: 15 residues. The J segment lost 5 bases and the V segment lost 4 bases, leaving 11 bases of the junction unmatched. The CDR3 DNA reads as TGCGCCAGCAGCCTGACAGGGTTTCGTTTGGAGACCCAGTACTTC. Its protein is CASSLTGFRLETQYF.

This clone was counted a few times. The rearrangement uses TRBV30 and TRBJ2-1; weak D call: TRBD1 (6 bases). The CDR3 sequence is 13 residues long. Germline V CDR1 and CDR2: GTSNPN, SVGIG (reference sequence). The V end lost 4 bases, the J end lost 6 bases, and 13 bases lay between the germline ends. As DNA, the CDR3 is TGTGCCTGGATGGGGGACAATTTCAATGAGCAGTTCTTC. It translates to CAWMGDNFNEQFF. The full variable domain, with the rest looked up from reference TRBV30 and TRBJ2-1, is SQTIHQWPATLVQPVGSPLSLECTVEGTSNPNLYWYRQAAGRGLQLLFYSVGIGQISSEVPQNLSASRPQDRQFILSSKKLLLSDSGFYLCAWMGDNFNEQFFGPGTRLTVL.

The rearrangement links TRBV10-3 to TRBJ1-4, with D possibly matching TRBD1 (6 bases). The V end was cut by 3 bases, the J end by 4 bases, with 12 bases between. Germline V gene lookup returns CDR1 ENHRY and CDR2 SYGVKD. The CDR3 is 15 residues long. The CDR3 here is CAISEGGQHNEKLFF. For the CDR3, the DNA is TGTGCCATCAGTGAAGGAGGACAGCATAATGAAAAACTGTTTTTT.

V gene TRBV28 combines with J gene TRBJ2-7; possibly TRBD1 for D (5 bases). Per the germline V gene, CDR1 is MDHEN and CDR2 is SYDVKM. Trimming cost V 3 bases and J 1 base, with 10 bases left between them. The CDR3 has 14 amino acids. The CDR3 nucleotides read TGTGCCAGCAGTTTGCAGGGTGCATCCTACGAGCAGTACTTC. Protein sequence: CASSLQGASYEQYF.

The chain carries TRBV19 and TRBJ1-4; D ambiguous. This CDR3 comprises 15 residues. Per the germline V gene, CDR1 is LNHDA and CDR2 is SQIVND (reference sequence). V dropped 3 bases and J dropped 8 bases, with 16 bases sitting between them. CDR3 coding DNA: TGTGCCAGTAGTATTCTTGGCCCAATGGGAGAAAAACTGTTTTTT. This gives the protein CASSILGPMGEKLFF.

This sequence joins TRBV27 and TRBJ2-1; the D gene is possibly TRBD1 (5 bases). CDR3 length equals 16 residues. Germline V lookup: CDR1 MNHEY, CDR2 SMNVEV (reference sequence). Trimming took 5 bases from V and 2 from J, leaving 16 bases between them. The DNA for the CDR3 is TGTGCCAGCAGTCGAACCGTTGGACAAACCTACAATGAGCAGTTCTTC. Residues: CASSRTVGQTYNEQFF.

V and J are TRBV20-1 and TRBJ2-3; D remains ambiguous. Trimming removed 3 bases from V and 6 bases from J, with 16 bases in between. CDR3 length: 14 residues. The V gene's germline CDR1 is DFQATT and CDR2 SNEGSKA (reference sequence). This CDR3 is CSASLAPGPDTQYF. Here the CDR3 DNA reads TGCAGTGCTAGTTTAGCCCCGGGTCCCGATACGCAGTATTTT.

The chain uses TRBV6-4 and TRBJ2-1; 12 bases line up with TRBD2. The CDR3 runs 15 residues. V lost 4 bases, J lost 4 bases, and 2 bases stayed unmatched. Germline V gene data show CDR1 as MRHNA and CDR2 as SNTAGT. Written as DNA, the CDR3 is TGTGCCAGCAGTGTTACTAGCGGGGGGTACAATGAGCAGTTCTTC. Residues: CASSVTSGGYNEQFF.

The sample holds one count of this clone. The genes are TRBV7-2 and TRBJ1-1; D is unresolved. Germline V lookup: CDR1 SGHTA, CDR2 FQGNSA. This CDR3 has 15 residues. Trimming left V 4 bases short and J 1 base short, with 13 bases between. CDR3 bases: TGTGCCAGCAGCTCCCAGCCCTTAGCGAACACTGAAGCTTTCTTT. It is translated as CASSSQPLANTEAFF.

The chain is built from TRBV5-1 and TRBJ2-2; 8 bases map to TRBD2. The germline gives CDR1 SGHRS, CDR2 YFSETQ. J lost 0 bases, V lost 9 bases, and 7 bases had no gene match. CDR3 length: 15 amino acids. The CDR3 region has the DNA TGCGCCACCCGTAGCGGGAAATCGAACACCGGGGAGCTGTTTTTT. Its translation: CATRSGKSNTGELFF.

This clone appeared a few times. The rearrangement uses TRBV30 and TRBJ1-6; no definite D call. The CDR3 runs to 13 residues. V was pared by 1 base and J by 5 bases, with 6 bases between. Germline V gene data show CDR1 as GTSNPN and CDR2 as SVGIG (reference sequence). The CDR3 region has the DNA TGTGCCTGGAGTGACATAAATAATTCACCCCTCCACTTT. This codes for CAWSDINNSPLHF.

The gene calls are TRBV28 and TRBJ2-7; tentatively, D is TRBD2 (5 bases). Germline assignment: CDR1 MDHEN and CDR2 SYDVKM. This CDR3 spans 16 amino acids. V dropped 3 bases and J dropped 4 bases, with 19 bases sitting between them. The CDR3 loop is CASSFHLAGLTYEQYF. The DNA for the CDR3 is TGTGCCAGCAGTTTTCACCTCGCGGGCTTAACATACGAGCAGTACTTC.

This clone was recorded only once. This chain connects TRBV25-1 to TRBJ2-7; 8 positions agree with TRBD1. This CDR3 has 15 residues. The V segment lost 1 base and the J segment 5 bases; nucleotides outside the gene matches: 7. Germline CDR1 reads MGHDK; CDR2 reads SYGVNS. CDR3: CASSEFAAGGDEQYF. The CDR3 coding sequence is TGTGCCAGCAGTGAATTTGCTGCAGGGGGCGACGAGCAGTACTTC.

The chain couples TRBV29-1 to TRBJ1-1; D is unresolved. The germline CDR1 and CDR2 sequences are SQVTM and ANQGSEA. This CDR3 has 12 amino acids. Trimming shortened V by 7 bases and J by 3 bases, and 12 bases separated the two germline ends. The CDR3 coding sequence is TGCAGCGCTCATGGTTGGGACACTGAAGCTTTCTTT. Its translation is CSAHGWDTEAFF.

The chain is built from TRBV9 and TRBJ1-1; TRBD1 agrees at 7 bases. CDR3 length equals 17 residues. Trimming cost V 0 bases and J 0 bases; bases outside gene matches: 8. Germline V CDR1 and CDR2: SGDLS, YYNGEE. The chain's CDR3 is CASSVGEGAPMNTEAFF. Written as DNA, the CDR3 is TGTGCCAGCAGCGTAGGAGAGGGGGCCCCAATGAACACTGAAGCTTTCTTT.

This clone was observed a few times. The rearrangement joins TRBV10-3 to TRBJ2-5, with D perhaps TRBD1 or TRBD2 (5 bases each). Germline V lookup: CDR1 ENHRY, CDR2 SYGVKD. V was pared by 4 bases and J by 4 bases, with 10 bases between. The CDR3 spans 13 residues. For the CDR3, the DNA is TGTGCCATCAGTGGGCCGGGGACAGAGACCCAGTACTTC. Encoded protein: CAISGPGTETQYF.

The DNA of the CDR3 is TGCGCCAGCAGCCAAGAGACAGGAGGAGAGACCCAGTACTTC. The encoded protein is CASSQETGGETQYF. The chain uses TRBV4-3 and TRBJ2-5; TRBD1 is a possible D gene (6 bases). CDR1 and CDR2 (germline): LGHNA, YSLEER. The CDR3 is 14 residues long. Trimming pared 0 bases from V and 4 bases from J, leaving 9 bases between.

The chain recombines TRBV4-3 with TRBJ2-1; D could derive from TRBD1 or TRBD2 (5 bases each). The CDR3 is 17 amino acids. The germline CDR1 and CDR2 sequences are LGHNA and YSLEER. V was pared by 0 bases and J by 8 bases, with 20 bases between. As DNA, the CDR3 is TGCGCCAGCAGCCAAGAGTCCGGGACGGGTGTGACATATGAGCAGTTCTTC. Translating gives CASSQESGTGVTYEQFF.

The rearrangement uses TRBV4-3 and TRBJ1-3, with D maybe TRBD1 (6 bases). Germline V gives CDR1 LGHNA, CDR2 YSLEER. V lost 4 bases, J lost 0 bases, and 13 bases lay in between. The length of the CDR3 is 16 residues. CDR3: CASSRDRTISGNTIYF. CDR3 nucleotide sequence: TGCGCCAGCAGCCGAGACAGGACCATCTCTGGAAACACCATATATTTT.

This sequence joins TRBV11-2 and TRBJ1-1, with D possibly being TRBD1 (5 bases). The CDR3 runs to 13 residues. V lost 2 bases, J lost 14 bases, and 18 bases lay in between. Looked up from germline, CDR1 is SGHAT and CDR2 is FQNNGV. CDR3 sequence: CASSLQPGAGLFF. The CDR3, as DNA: TGTGCCAGCAGCTTACAGCCCGGGGCGGGTCTCTTCTTT.

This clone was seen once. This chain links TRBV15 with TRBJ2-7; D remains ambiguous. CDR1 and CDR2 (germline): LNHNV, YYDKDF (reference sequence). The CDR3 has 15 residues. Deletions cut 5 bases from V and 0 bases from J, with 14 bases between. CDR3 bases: TGTGCCACCAGCTTGCGGACCGATGGCTCCTACGAGCAGTACTTC. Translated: CATSLRTDGSYEQYF.

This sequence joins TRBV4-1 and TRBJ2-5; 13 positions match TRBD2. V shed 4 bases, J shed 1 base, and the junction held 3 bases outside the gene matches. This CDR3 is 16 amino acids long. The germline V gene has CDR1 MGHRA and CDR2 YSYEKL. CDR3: CASSLRLAGGQETQYF. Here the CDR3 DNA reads TGCGCCAGCAGCCTAAGACTAGCGGGGGGCCAAGAGACCCAGTACTTC.